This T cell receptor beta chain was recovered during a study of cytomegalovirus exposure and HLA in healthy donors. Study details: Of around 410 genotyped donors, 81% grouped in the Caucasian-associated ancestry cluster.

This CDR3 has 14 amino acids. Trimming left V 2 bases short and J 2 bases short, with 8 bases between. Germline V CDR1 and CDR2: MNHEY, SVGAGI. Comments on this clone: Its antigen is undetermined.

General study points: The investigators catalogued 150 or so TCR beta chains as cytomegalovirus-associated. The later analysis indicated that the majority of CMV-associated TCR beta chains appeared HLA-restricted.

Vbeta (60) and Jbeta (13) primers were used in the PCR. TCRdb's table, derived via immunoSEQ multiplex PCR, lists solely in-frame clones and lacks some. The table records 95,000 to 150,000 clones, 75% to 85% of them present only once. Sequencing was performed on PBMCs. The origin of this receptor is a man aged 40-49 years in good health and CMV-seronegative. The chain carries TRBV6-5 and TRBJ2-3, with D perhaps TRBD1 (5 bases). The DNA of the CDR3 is TGTGCCAGCAGTTACCAGGGTCCCACAGATACGCAGTATTTT. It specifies CASSYQGPTDTQYF.